This T cell receptor beta chain appears in the sequencing data of a study of blood T cells in healthy people across ages. This CDR3 spans 13 amino acids. Looked up from germline, CDR1 is SEHNR and CDR2 is FQNEAQ (reference sequence). After removal of 7 bases from V and 8 bases from J, the junction contained 3 bases not matched to a gene. A sample-barcoded 5' primer and a J-beta primer mix were used in a second PCR of roughly 6 to 11 cycles. TCRdb reprocessed the 5' RACE reads with MiXCR, giving one entry per CDR3 protein. The sample lists approximately 2,000,000 distinct CDR3 sequences; around 42% were seen once.

This clonotype was sampled from a human donor in good health. The source material was blood. The gene calls are TRBV7-9 and TRBJ2-1; 12 bases match TRBD2. CDR3: CASTSSGGDEQFF. The CDR3, as DNA: TGTGCCAGCACCTCTAGCGGGGGGGATGAGCAGTTCTTC. The full variable domain, with the rest looked up from reference TRBV7-9 and TRBJ2-1, is DTGVSQNPRHKITKRGQNVTFRCDPISEHNRLYWYRQTLGQGPEFLTYFQNEAQLEKSRLLSDRFSAERPKGSFSTLEIQRTEQGDSAMYLCASTSSGGDEQFFGPGTRLTVL.